This is a list of T cell receptor beta chains from one sample in a study of T cell changes during pregnancy in multiple sclerosis. Here immunoSEQ multiplex PCR was the method, and the copy in TCRdb shows in-frame clones only, minus some. Of 67,000 or so clones detected, over 80% appear once; the ten largest clones hold 2.5% to 3.5%. The sequencing here drew on CD8+ T cells from peripheral blood mononuclear cells, taken in the third trimester of pregnancy. The receptors here all came from a female donor in good health, enrolled as a control in a pregnancy study. CDR3s include the opening cysteine and the closing phenylalanine or tryptophan. Part of the rows lack a size; the others show once, few, many or a class for expanded clones.

TRBV6-6,NA,CASSYVRNEQFF
TRBV2,NA,CASSKGAISLEAFF
TRBV5-8,NA,CASVRYEQYF
TRBV19,once,CASSATGGYQPQHF
TRBV9,NA,CASSVEVAGYGEQFF
TRBV7-9,NA,CASSLASGSISYEQYF
TRBV7-2,NA,CASSPTGPNEKLFF
TRBV11-1,few,CASSQGRGLMNTEAFF
TRBV30,NA,CAWSIDRMNTEAFF
TRBV4-1,NA,CASSHPEGGGPETQYF
TRBV21-1,NA,CASSNFCTSGRGAYGYTF
TRBV30,NA,CAWKEEPNEQFF
TRBV7-8,once,CASSSPPGYEKLFF
TRBV6-4,NA,CASSDTGYTEAFF
TRBV4-3,NA,CASSQRLAGGQETQYF
TRBV7-9,NA,CASSPGTSGGPRKTQYF
TRBV5-6,NA,CASSPMGGSPYEQYF
TRBV25-1,NA,CASSDPGPGFQETQYF
TRBV5-6,NA,CASSLMARDYSEQFF
TRBV7-9,NA,CASSFEQGSSPLHF
TRBV5-5,NA,CASSLEAAPYEQYF
TRBV30,once,CAWSQSSGEYNEQFF
TRBV2,NA,CASYTRTGELFF
TRBV29-1,NA,CSVAVDSNQPQHF
TRBV9,NA,CASSAHRGSETQYF
TRBV2,NA,CASTGEAYEQYF
TRBV7-9,NA,CASSLEGQGSKLFF
TRBV5-6,NA,CASSLESGVYGYTF
TRBV2,NA,CASSERGSDEQYF
TRBV27,NA,CASNQMGGHSYEQYF
TRBV5-1,NA,CASSFRGTGNDEQYF
TRBV28,NA,CASSWTVRKDEQYF
TRBV27,NA,CASSFSGATYEQYF
TRBV4-1,NA,CASSLVGGNTEAFF
TRBV7-9,few,CASSGGQLMNTEAFF
TRBV7-2,NA,CASSAGPSYEQYF
TRBV7-6,NA,CASSPRGGGIGSGNTIYF
TRBV9,NA,CASSSEFSSSYEQYF
TRBV5-4,NA,CASSPDILSGNTIYF
TRBV29-1,once,CSVTVPSSYEQYF
TRBV6-6,once,CASSYPDRGRSYEQYF
TRBV4-3,NA,CASSNTSGSYNEQFF
TRBV5-6,NA,CASSPSGFYNEQFF
TRBV6-1,NA,CASSGQSNQPQHF
TRBV4-3,NA,CASSQGTSGGYEQYF
TRBV2,NA,CASRDSQVAGELFF
TRBV7-9,NA,CASSLAGLAGDETQYF
TRBV27,NA,CASSPGLVPDTQYF
TRBV27,NA,CASSLRDAGSSGELFF
TRBV9,NA,CASSSSDSQETQYF
TRBV5-6,NA,CASSLGGRNTEAFF
TRBV5-5,NA,CASTLQFQGSPPSSYNEQFF